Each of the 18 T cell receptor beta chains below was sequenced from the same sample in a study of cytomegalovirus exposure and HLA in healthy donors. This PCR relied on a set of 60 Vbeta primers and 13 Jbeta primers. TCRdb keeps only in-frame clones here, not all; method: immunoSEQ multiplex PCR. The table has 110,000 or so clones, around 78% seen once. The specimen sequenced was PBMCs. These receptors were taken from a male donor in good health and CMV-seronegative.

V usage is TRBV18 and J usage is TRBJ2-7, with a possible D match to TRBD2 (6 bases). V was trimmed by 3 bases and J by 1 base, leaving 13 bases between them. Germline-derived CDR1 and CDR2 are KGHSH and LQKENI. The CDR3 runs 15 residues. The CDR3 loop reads CASSPGTANSYEQYF. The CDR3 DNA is TGTGCCAGCTCACCCGGGACTGCCAATTCCTACGAGCAGTACTTC. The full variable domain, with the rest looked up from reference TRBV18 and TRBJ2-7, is NAGVMQNPRHLVRRRGQEARLRCSPMKGHSHVYWYRQLPEEGLKFMVYLQKENIIDESGMPKERFSAEFPKEGPSILRIQQVVRGDSAAYFCASSPGTANSYEQYFGPGTRLTVT.

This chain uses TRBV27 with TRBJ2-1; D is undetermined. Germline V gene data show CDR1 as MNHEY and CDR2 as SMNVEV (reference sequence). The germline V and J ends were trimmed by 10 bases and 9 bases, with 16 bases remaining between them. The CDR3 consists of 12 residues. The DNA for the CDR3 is TGTGCCACTTCGGAGAGATTGGGTGAGCAGTTCTTC. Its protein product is CATSERLGEQFF.

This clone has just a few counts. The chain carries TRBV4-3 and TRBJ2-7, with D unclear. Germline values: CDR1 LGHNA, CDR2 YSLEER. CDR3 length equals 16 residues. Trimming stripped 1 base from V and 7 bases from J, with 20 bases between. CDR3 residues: CASSQANLVAYGEQYF. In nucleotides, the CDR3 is TGCGCCAGCAGCCAAGCGAATCTAGTGGCTTACGGAGAGCAGTACTTC.

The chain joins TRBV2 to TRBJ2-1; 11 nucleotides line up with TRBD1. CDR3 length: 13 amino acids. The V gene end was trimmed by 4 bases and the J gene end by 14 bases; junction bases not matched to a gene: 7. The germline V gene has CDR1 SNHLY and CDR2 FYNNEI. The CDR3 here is CASSGGQGVRKFF. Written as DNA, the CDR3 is TGTGCCAGCAGTGGGGGACAGGGGGTGCGTAAGTTCTTC.

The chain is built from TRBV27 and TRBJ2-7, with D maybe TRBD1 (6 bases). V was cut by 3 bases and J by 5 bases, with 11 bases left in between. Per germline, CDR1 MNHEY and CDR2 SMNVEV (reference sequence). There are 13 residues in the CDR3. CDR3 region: CASSFQQGDEQYF. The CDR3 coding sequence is TGTGCCAGCAGTTTCCAACAGGGTGACGAGCAGTACTTC.

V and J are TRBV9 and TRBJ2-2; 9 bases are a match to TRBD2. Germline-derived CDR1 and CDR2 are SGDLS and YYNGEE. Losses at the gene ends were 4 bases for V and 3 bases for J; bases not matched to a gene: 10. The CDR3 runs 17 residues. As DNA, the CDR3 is TGTGCCAGCAGCTTTAGCGGGAGCCCGCGATACACCGGGGAGCTGTTTTTT. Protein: CASSFSGSPRYTGELFF.

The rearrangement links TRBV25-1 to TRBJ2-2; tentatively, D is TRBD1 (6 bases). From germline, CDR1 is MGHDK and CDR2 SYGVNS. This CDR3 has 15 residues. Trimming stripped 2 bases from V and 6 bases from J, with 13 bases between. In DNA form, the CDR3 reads TGTGCCAGCAGTGAACCGGGACACTTATCCGGGGAGCTGTTTTTT. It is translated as CASSEPGHLSGELFF.

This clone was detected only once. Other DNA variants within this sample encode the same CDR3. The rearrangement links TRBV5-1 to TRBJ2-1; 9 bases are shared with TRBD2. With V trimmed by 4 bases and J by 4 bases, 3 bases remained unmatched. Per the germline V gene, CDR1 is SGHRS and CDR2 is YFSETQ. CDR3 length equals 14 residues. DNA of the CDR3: TGCGCCAGCAGCGGAGCGGGAGGTTACAATGAGCAGTTCTTC. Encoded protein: CASSGAGGYNEQFF.

The CDR3 coding sequence is TGTGCCAGCTTTAGCGGGAGGTCGGTACGGTACTACGAGCAGTACTTC. Translation gives CASFSGRSVRYYEQYF. This chain uses TRBV21-1 with TRBJ2-7; no check of the table's D call, TRBD2, against the DNA was made. TRBV21-1 is designated a pseudogene. The CDR3 sequence is 16 residues long.

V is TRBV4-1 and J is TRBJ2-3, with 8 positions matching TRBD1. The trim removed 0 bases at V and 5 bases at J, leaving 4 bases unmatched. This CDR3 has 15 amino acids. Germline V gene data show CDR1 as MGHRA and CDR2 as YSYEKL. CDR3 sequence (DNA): TGCGCCAGCAGCCAAGAGGACAGGGCGGAAGATACGCAGTATTTT. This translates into CASSQEDRAEDTQYF.

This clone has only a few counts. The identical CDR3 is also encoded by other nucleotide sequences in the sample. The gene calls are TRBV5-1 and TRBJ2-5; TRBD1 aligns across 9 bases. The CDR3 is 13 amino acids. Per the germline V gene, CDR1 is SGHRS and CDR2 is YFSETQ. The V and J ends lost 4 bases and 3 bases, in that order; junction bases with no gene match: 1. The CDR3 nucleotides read TGCGCCAGCAGCACAGGGGGCGAAGAGACCCAGTACTTC. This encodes CASSTGGEETQYF.

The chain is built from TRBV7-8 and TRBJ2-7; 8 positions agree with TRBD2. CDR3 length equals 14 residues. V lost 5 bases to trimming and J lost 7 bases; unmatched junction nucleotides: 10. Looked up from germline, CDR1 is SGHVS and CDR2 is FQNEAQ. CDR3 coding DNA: TGTGCCAGCAGCCCCCAGCGGGAGAATGAAGAGCAGTACTTC. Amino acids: CASSPQRENEEQYF.

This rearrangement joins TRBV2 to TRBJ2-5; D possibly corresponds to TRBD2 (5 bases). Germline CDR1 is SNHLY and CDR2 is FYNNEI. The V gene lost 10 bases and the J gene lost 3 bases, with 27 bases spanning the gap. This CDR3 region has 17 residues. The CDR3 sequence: CAINGLVGVGKKETQYF. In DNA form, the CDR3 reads TGTGCCATCAATGGGTTGGTCGGGGTGGGGAAAAAAGAGACCCAGTACTTC.

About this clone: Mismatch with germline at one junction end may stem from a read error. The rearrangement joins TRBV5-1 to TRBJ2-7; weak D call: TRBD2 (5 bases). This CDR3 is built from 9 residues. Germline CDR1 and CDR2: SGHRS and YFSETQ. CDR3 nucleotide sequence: TGCGCCAGCAGCCCCCCGAGGGACTTC. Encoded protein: CASSPPRDF.

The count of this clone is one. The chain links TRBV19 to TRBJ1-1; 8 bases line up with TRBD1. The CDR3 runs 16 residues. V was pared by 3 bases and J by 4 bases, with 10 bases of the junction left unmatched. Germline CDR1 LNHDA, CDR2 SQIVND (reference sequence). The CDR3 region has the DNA TGTGCCAGTAGTATCCTACAGGGGGTAGGATTCACTGAAGCTTTCTTT. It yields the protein CASSILQGVGFTEAFF.

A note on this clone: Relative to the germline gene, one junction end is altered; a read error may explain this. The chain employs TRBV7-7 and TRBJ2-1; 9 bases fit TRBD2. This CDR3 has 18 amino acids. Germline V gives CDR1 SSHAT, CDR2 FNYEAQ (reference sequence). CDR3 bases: TGTGCTAGCAGCTTAAGTATTAGCGGGAGTGGCTCCTACAATGAGCAGTTCTTC. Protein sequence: CASSLSISGSGSYNEQFF.

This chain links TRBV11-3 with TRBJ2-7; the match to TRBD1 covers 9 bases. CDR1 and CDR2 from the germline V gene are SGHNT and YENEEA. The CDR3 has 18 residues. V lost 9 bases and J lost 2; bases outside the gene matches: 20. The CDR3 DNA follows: TGTGCCAGTGGCCCCCACGGACGGGGACAGGGAACAACCTACGAGCAGTACTTC. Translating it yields CASGPHGRGQGTTYEQYF.

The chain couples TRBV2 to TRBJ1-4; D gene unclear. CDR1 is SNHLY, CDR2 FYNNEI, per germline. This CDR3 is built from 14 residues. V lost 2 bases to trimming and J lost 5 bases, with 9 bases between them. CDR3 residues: CASSETQLNEKLFF. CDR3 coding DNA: TGTGCCAGCAGTGAAACACAGTTAAATGAAAAACTGTTTTTT. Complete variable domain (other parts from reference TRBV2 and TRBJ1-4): EPEVTQTPSHQVTQMGQEVILRCVPISNHLYFYWYRQILGQKVEFLVSFYNNEISEKSEIFDDQFSVERPDGSNFTLKIRSTKLEDSAMYFCASSETQLNEKLFFGSGTQLSVL.